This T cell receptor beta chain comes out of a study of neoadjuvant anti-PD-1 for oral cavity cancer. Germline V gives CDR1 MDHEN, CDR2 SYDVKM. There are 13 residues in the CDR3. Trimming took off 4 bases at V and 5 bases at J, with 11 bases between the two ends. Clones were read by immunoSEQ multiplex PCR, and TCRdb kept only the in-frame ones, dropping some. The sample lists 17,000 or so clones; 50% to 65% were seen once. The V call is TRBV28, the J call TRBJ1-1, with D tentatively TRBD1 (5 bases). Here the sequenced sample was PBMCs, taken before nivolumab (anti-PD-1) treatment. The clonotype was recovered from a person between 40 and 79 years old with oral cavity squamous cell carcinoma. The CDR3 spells CASSYGGRTEAFF. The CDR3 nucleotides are TGTGCCAGCAGTTACGGGGGTCGGACTGAAGCTTTCTTT.